This T cell receptor beta chain was retrieved from a study of T cell repertoires in cytomegalovirus infection. Study-wide background: Researchers turned to recently identified HLA-C-restricted CMV epitopes as well as well-studied HLA-B-restricted ones. Both CMV infection and a matching HLA type were indicated by public TCR beta signatures.

This clonotype came up a few times. Antigen: not known. MiXCR, run by TCRdb on the reads, gives a single entry per CDR3 protein. The sample includes about 830,000 distinct CDR3 sequences, around a third of them seen just once. With V trimmed by 5 bases and J by 3 bases, 10 bases remained unmatched. Germline-derived CDR1 and CDR2 are SEHNR and FQNEAQ (reference sequence). The CDR3 runs to 17 residues. Study-level results: Individuals carrying CMV plus the relevant HLA were identified by cumulative frequency of public TCR beta families. HLA-C-restricted CMV-specific TCR beta clonotypes were dominant in the ex vivo response.

The specimen was cultured CD8+ T cells from PBMCs, collected from culture after CMV antigen stimulation. J is TRBJ2-2 and V is TRBV7-9; 9 nucleotides align to TRBD1. The sequence was collected from a human donor in good health (CMV status not recorded). Some clones in this sample may be carry-over from other donors' samples. In DNA, the CDR3 is TGTGCCAGCAGCGTTATCTTTTGGGACAGGGACACCGGGGAGCTGTTTTTT. As protein: CASSVIFWDRDTGELFF.